This entry features one T cell receptor beta chain sequence. Its antigen is unknown. With a J-beta primer mix and a sample-barcoded 5' primer, a second PCR ran about 7 to 11 cycles. TCRdb itself ran the 5' RACE reads through MiXCR, one entry per CDR3 protein. The top ten clones hold under 15% of a sample with under 850,000 distinct CDR3 sequences, roughly 40% of them seen once. Total RNA, at least 6 micrograms per sample, came from PBMCs. This entry is derived from a study of blood T cells in healthy people across ages. Germline-derived CDR1 and CDR2 are SGHRS and YFSETQ. The J segment lost 8 bases and the V segment lost 0 bases, leaving 2 bases of the junction unmatched. The CDR3 has 14 amino acids. Study-wide findings and caveats: Age brought a roughly linear fall in TCR beta diversity measured per million T cells. From one million sequenced T cells, diversity estimates were lower bounds. Naive CD4+ cell counts and diversity both ran higher in long-lived than in aged donors.

The J gene is TRBJ1-4, the V gene TRBV5-1, with 9 bases lining up with TRBD1. The source material was blood. This receptor was obtained from a man younger than 35 in good health. CDR3 region: CASSLGTGEEKLFF. CDR3 bases: TGCGCCAGCAGCTTGGGGACAGGGGAGGAAAAACTGTTTTTT.